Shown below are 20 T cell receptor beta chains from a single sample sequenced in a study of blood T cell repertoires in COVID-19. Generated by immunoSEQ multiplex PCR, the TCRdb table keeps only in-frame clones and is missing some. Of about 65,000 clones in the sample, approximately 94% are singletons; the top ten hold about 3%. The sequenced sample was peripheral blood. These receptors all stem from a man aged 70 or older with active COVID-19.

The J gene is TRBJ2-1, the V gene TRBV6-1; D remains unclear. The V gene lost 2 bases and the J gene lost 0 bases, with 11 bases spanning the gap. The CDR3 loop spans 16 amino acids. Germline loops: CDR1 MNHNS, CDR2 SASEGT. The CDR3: CASSEKGAHSYNEQFF. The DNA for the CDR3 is TGTGCCAGCAGTGAAAAAGGAGCGCACTCCTACAATGAGCAGTTCTTC.

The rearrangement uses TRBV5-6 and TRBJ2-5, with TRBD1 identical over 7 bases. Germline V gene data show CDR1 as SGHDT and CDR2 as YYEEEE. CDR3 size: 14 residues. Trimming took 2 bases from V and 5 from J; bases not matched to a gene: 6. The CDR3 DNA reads TGTGCCAGCAGCTTAAGGGGGCAGGGGGAGACCCAGTACTTC. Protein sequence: CASSLRGQGETQYF. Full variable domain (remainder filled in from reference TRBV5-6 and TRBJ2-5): DAGVTQSPTHLIKTRGQQVTLRCSPKSGHDTVSWYQQALGQGPQFIFQYYEEEERQRGNFPDRFSGHQFPNYSSELNVNALLLGDSALYLCASSLRGQGETQYFGPGTRLLVL.

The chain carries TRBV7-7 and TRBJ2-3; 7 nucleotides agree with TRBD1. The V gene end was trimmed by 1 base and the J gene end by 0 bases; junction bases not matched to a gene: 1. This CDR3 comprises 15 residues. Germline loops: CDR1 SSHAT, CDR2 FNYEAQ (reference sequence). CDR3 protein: CASSLGTGSTDTQYF. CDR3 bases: TGTGCCAGCAGCTTAGGGACAGGTAGCACAGATACGCAGTATTTT.

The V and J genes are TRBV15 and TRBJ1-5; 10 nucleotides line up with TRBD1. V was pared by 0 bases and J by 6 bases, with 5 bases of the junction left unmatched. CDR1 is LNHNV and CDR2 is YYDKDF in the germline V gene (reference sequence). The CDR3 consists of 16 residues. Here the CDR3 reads CATSRDWTGGSQPQHF. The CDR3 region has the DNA TGTGCCACCAGCAGAGATTGGACAGGGGGTTCTCAGCCCCAGCATTTT.

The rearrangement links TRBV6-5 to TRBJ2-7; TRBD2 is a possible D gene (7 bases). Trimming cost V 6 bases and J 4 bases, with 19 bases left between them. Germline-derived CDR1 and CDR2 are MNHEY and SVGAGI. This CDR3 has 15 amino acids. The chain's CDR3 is CASRGGPGAGYEQYF. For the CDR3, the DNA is TGTGCCAGCAGGGGGGGGCCCGGGGCCGGGTACGAGCAGTACTTC.

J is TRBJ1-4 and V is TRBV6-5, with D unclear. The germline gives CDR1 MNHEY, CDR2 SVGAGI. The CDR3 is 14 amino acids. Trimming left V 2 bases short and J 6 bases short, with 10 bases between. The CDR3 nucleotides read TGTGCCAGCAGTTACCGTAGTTCGTATGAAAAACTGTTTTTT. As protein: CASSYRSSYEKLFF.

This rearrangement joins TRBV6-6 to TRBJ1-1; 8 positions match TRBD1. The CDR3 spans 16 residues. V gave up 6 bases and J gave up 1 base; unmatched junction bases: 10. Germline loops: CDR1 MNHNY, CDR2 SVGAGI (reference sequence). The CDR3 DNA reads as TGTGCCAGCAGGACCTTGTGGACAGGGACGAACACTGAAGCTTTCTTT. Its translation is CASRTLWTGTNTEAFF.

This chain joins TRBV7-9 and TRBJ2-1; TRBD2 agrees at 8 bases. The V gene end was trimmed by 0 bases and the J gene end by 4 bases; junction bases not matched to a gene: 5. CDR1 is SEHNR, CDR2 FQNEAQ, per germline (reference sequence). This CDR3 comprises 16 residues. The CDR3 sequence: CASSLAHGGAYNEQFF. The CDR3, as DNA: TGTGCCAGCAGCTTAGCCCACGGGGGGGCTTACAATGAGCAGTTCTTC.

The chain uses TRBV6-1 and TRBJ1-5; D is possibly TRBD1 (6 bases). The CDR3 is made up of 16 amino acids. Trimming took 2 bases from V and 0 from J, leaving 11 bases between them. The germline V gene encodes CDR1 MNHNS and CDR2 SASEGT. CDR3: CASSEIGRGSNQPQHF. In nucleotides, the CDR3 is TGTGCCAGCAGTGAAATAGGCAGGGGTAGCAATCAGCCCCAGCATTTT.

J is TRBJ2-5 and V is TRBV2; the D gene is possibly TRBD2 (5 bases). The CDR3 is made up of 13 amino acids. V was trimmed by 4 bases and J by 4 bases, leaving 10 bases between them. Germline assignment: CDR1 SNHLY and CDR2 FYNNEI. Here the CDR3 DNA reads TGTGCCAGCAGTGTGGGGAGTGGAGAGACCCAGTACTTC. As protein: CASSVGSGETQYF.

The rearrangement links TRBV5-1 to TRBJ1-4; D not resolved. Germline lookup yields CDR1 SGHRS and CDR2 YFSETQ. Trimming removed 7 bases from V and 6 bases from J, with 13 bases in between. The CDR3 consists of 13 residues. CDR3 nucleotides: TGCGCCAGCCGCGTTGGTCTGGATGAAAAACTGTTTTTT. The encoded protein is CASRVGLDEKLFF.

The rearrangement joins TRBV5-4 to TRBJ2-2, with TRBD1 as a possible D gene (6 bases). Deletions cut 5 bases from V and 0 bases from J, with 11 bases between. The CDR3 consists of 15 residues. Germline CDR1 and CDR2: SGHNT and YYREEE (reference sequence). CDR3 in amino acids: CASREGTTNTGELFF. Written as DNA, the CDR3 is TGTGCCAGCAGGGAAGGGACAACGAACACCGGGGAGCTGTTTTTT.

The CDR3 DNA reads TGTGCCAGCAGCCGGGACAGTTACTATGAGCAGTTCTTC. Translating it yields CASSRDSYYEQFF. The chain is built from TRBV11-1 and TRBJ2-1; 7 bases are a match to TRBD1. V was clipped by 5 bases and J by 8 bases; unmatched bases: 6. The CDR3 has 13 amino acids. CDR1 SGHAT and CDR2 FQDESV come from the germline V gene (reference sequence).

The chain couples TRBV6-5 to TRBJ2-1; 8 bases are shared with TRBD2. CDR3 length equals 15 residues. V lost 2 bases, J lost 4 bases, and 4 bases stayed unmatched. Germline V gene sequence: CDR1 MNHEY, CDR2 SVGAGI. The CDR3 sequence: CASSYREGEYNEQFF. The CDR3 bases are TGTGCCAGCAGTTACCGGGAGGGTGAGTACAATGAGCAGTTCTTC.

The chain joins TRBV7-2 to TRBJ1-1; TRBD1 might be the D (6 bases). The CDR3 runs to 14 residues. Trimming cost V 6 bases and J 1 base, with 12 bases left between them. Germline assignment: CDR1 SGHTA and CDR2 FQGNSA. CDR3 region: CASSSQGGNTEAFF. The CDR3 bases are TGTGCCAGCAGTTCACAGGGTGGGAACACTGAAGCTTTCTTT.

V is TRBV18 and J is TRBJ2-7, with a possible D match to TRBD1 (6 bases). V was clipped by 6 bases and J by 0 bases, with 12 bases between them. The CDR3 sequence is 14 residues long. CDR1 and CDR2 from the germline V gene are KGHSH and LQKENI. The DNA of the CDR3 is TGTGCCAGCTCCGCTTGGGACAACTCCTACGAGCAGTACGTC. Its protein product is CASSAWDNSYEQYV.

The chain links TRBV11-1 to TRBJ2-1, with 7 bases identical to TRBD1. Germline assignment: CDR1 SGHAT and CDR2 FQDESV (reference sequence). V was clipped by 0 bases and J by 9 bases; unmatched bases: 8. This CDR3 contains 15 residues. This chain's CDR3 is CASSLAQTGPSEQFF. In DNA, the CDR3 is TGTGCCAGCAGCTTAGCGCAGACAGGGCCGTCTGAGCAGTTCTTC.

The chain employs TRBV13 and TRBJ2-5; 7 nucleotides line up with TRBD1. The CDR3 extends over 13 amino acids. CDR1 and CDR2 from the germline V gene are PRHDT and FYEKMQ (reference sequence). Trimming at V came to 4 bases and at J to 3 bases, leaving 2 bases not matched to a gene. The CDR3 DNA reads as TGTGCCAGCAGCTGCGACAGGGAAGAGACCCAGTACTTC. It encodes CASSCDREETQYF.

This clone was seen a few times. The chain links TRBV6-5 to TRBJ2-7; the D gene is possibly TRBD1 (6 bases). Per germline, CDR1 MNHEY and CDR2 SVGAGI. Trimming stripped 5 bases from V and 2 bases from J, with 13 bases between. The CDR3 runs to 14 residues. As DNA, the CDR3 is TGTGCCAGCAGTACCCGACAGGCTGCCTACGAGCAGTACGTC. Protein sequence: CASSTRQAAYEQYV.

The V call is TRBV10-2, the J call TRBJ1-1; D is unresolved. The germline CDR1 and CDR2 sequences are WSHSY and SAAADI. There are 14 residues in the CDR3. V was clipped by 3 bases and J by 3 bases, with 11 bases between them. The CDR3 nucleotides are TGCGCCAGCAGTGATCTTCCGTCCTACACTGAAGCTTTCTTT. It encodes CASSDLPSYTEAFF.